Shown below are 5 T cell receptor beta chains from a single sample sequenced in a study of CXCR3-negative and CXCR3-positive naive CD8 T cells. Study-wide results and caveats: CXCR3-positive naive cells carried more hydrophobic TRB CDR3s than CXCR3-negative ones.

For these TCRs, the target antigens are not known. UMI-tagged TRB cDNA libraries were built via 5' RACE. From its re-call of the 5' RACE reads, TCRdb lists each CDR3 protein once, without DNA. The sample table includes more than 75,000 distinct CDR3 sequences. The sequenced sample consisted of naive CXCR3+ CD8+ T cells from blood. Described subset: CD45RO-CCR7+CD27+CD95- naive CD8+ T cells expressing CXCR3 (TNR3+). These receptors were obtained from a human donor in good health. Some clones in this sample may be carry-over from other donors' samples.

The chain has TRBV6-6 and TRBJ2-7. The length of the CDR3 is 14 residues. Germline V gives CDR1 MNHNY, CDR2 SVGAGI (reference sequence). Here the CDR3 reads CASSYSQGAYEQYF.

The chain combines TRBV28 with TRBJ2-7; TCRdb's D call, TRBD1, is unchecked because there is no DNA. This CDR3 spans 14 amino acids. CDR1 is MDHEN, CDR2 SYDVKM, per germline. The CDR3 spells CASSLIRGTGGEYF. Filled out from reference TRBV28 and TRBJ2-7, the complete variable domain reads DVKVTQSSRYLVKRTGEKVFLECVQDMDHENMFWYRQDPGLGLRLIYFSYDVKMKEKGDIPEGYSVSREKKERFSLILESASTNQTSMYLCASSLIRGTGGEYFGPGTRLTVT.

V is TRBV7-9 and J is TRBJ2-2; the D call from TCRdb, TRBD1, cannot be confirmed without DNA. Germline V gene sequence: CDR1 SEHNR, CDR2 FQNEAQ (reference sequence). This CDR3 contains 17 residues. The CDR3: CASSPGTRTVDTGELFF.

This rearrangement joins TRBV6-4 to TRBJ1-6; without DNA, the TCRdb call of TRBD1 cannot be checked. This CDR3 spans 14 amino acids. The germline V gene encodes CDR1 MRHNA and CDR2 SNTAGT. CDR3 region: CASSDSGGGSPLHF.

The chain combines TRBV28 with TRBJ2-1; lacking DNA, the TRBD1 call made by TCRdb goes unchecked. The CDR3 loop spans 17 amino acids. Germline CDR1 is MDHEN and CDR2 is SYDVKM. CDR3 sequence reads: CASSFSTGDSSYNEQLF.